The clone carrying this T cell receptor beta chain was seen a handful of times. Produced via immunoSEQ multiplex PCR; TCRdb's table is partial and in-frame only. The sample records 90,000 to 150,000 clones, 70% to 90% being singletons. These data are taken from a study of T cell responses to AZD1222 COVID-19 vaccine. Germline CDR1 reads MDHEN; CDR2 reads SYDVKM. CDR3 length: 17 amino acids. With V trimmed by 3 bases and J by 5 bases, 11 bases remained unmatched. V gene TRBV28 combines with J gene TRBJ2-2; 8 bases line up with TRBD2. Sequenced here: peripheral blood, sampled on day 0 of AZD1222 vaccination. The receptor was isolated from an adult in good health. This chain's CDR3 is CASSLGSGTRGTGELFF. As DNA, the CDR3 is TGTGCCAGCAGTTTGGGATCTGGGACTAGAGGTACCGGGGAGCTGTTTTTT.